This note documents a single T cell receptor beta chain sequence. This clone was found many times. The antigen it binds to is not known. No much larger clone is present one base from it, and per-base qualities are unavailable. Collaborating institutions collected whole blood in K2EDTA tubes following their own protocols. For TCRbeta analysis, collaborator samples were shipped as frozen whole blood, as isolated PBMCs, or as DNA extracted from either sample type. The immunoSEQ Assay, a bias-controlled multiplex PCR, was used to amplify TCRbeta CDR3 regions from genomic DNA. In the paper's pipeline: The number of nucleated cells in each sample was estimated by amplification of reference gene primers within the assay. To quantify the absolute abundance of each unique TCRbeta CDR3 rearrangement, sequence reads were collapsed and filtered. For each sample, productive Simpson clonality was calculated by taking the square root of Simpson's diversity index across productive rearrangements. As stored in TCRdb, this immuneACCESS dataset retains in-frame rearrangements with V and J assigned. A fraction of the clones does not appear; measured against another copy, unresolved V genes explain less than half of the discrepancy, and the remainder lacks a known reason. That table gives V, J and clone size, and the DNA gave D and trimming. The sample table shows about 98,000 clones, and more than 70% are seen once. Roughly a quarter of the sample goes to the ten largest clones.

This record comes from a study of blood T cell repertoires in COVID-19 (dated by TCRdb to about 2020). In terms of the full investigation: Samples covering the acute and convalescent phases of COVID-19 were provided by collaborators in the United States, Italy and Spain. The material from the prospective study consisted of cDNA or gDNA derived from T cells, B-cell-depleted T cells, or PBMCs. The dataset comprised deeply sampled blood TCRbeta repertoires from subjects exposed to, actively infected with, or recovered from COVID-19. The repertoires were released in a freely available public database intended as a resource for research on the immune response to SARS-CoV-2. The samples were drawn from two sources: the first 160 participants of the ongoing ImmuneRACE study, and 1,254 subjects contributed by 6 global collaborators. A de-identified subject ID, COVID-19 status, age in years and sex were almost always included in the sample metadata. Where available, HLA class I and class II types were obtained from metadata supplied by the sample provider rather than from assay-based typing. Overall study results and their limits: The amount of clinical and demographic metadata varied by source and participant and was provided uncurated.

Reading from cysteine to phenylalanine, the CDR3 counts 12 amino acids. Only CDR3 DNA is held: 36 bases, read in frame from base 1. Trimming at the junction amounts to 9 bases on V and 7 bases on J, and the germline ends lie 13 bases apart. CDR1 and CDR2 are read off the germline V gene as SNHLY and FYNNEI. The sequencing sample was made of peripheral blood. This clonotype was obtained from a man between 65 and 85 years old with acute or convalescent COVID-19. This receptor chain uses TRBV2 and TRBJ2-1, with no confident D gene call. The CDR3 region reads CARGGATNEQFF. The DNA sequence is as follows: TGTGCCAGAGGCGGAGCGACTAATGAGCAGTTCTTC.